This T cell receptor (beta chain) was profiled in a study of vaccination and CD4 T cells after COVID-19. For the study at large: With a range of 35 to 161, the median interval from diagnosis to drawing post-COVID samples was 90 to 120 days. Overlapping peptides covering the spike proteins of SARS-CoV-2, HCoV-NL63, HCoV-OC43 and HCoV-229E were added to stimulate cells. Overall study results and limits: From a median of about 20 to 40, SARS-CoV-2-reactive clonotypes increased, though not significantly.

Indicated treatment: roughly 10-day PBMC culture with coronavirus spike peptide pools or control peptides (ViraFEST assay). Cultured CD4+ T-cell DNA underwent Oncomine TCR Beta short-read sequencing. Each CDR3 protein is one row after TCRdb ran MiXCR on the PCR reads. This table has roughly 13,000 distinct CDR3 sequences, under 75% appearing once. Trimming removed 7 bases from V and 4 bases from J, with 17 bases in between. The CDR3 runs to 14 residues. Per germline, CDR1 MDHEN and CDR2 SYDVKM. For this clonotype: Its antigen remains unidentified.

Sample: CD4+ T cells from blood, cultured in vitro. The receptor comes from a human donor who had recovered from COVID-19. The chain joins TRBV28 to TRBJ2-7, with D possibly matching TRBD2 (5 bases). CDR3 bases: TGTGCCAGCACCCCACCCGGGAAGGAATACGAGCAGTACTTC. Translation: CASTPPGKEYEQYF.